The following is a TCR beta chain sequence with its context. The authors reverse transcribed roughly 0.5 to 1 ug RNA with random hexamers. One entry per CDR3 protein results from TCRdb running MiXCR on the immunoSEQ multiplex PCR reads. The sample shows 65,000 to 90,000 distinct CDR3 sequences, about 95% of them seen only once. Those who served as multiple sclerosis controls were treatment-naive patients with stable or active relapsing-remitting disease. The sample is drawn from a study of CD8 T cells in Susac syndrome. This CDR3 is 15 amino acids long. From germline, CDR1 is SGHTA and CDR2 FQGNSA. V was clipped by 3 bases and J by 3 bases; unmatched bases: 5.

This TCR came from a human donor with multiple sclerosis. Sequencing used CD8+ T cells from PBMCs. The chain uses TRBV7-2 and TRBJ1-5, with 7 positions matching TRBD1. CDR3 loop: CASSFATGDNQPQHF. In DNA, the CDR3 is TGTGCCAGCAGCTTTGCCACAGGGGACAATCAGCCCCAGCATTTT.